This section outlines one TCR beta chain sequence together with its context. This entry belongs to a study of control samples from healthy donors and cancer patients. Assay: immunoSEQ multiplex PCR; the TCRdb copy retains only in-frame clones and omits some. The sample has about 150,000 clones, about 94% seen once. The specimen sequenced was blood. The receptor was derived from a woman between 40 and 55 years old in good health.

The CDR3 coding sequence is TGTGCCAGCAGCCTGGACAGGGGATCGGGGTCACCCCTCCACTTT. This sequence encodes CASSLDRGSGSPLHF. The V gene is TRBV5-8, the J gene TRBJ1-6; 9 nucleotides match TRBD1. CDR1 and CDR2 from the germline V gene are SGHTS and YDEGEE. The J segment lost 10 bases and the V segment lost 4 bases, leaving 9 bases of the junction unmatched. The CDR3 is made up of 15 amino acids. Based on the CDR3 plus reference TRBV5-8 and TRBJ1-6, the full variable domain is EAGVTQSPTHLIKTRGQQATLRCSPISGHTSVYWYQQALGLGLQFLLWYDEGEERNRGNFPPRFSGRQFPNYSSELNVNALELEDSALYLCASSLDRGSGSPLHFGNGTRLTVT.